Below, one TCR beta chain is given with its context. The sample belongs to a study of CXCR3-negative and CXCR3-positive naive CD8 T cells. TRB cDNA was prepared as libraries by UMI-labeled 5' RACE. TCRdb reprocessed the 5' RACE reads, with one entry per CDR3 protein and no DNA. Its clone listing holds under 70,000 distinct CDR3 sequences. This CDR3 comprises 13 residues. Germline CDR1 and CDR2: SGHNT and YENEEA. The chain uses TRBV11-3 and TRBJ2-1; with no DNA, the TCRdb D assignment of TRBD2 cannot be verified. Sequences were obtained from memory CD8+ T cells from blood. This sequence originates from a human donor in good health. Some clones in this sample may be carry-over from other donors' samples. The CDR3 sequence: CASRHSGGGEQFF.